A selection of T cell receptor beta chains follows, all from one sample in a study of T cells expressing NK-cell markers. TCRdb reworked the 5' RACE reads into one entry per CDR3 protein, no DNA. The sample has approximately 170,000 distinct CDR3 sequences. The specimen was blood T cells: a sorted CD56 or NKG2C T cell subset, CD4+ or CD8+ T cells, or bulk PBMC T cells (not recorded which). Receptors originate from a man between 18 and 69 years old in good health. CDR3s include the opening cysteine and the closing phenylalanine or tryptophan.

TRBJ2-5,TRBV10-3,CATFDRDSLYGETQYF
TRBJ1-2,TRBV24-1,CATRQNYGYTF
TRBJ2-7,TRBV20-1,CSAAGHKDPGFSYEQYF
TRBJ2-3,TRBV6-5,CASSYIGSGGADTQYF
TRBJ1-3,TRBV20-1,CSARAMDSGNTIYF
TRBJ2-7,TRBV24-1,CATSDRDRGYEQYF
TRBJ2-1,TRBV5-6,CASSLNFYNEQFF
TRBJ2-5,TRBV28,CASSLNGGLQETQYF
TRBJ2-5,TRBV3-1,CASSQDRAGLQETQYF
TRBJ2-7,TRBV4-1,CASSPTRTGPYEQYF
TRBJ2-3,TRBV10-3,CAIWHGTSTDTQYF
TRBJ1-2,TRBV20-1,CSATGTGIYGYTF
TRBJ2-2,TRBV12-3/TRBV12-4,CASSPTGTTNTGELFF
TRBJ2-2,TRBV12-3/TRBV12-4,CASTSVSTTNTGELFF
TRBJ2-7,TRBV19,CASTPSQGGEQYF
TRBJ2-1,TRBV10-3,CAISDPGTSGTNEQFF
TRBJ1-6,TRBV11-2,CASSLGTDYNSPLHF
TRBJ1-5,TRBV29-1,CSGGPPWIQPQHF
TRBJ2-5,TRBV19,CASSRRGYGGETQYF
TRBJ2-1,TRBV29-1,CSGGQGAFYNEQFF
TRBJ2-7,TRBV15,CATSRESGGAFYEQYF
TRBJ2-6,TRBV6-4,CASSPKVGSGANVLTF
TRBJ2-7,TRBV7-9,CASSLELAGPSEQYF